This TCR beta chain was profiled in a study of shared clonotypes between healthy human individuals. Study as a whole: CD4 naive and memory got three plates each, CD8 naive two, CD8 memory one. Study-wide results and limits: The authors expected sequencing depth to affect clonotype sharing among donors.

The genomic DNA of each subset was split evenly across several immunoSEQ plates. The authors' processing: Without quality scores, immunoSEQ junctional reads could not be filtered like full-length reads. TCRdb keeps only in-frame clones here, not all; method: immunoSEQ multiplex PCR. For V, J and clone size, that table is used; D and trimming come from the DNA. In the table there are about 1.1 million clones, 60% to 85% of which are singletons. This clone appeared a few times. Its specificity is not known. CDR3 size: 15 residues. Trimming took off 4 bases at V and 1 base at J, with 11 bases between the two ends. The V gene's germline CDR1 is SGHAT and CDR2 FQNNGV.

The receptor's source is a man aged 18 to 30 in good health. Some clones in this sample may be carry-over from other donors' samples. What was sequenced was memory CD4+ T cells from PBMCs. Specified subset: CD45RA-negative fraction. J is TRBJ2-1 and V is TRBV11-2, with D unclear. As DNA, the CDR3 is TGTGCCAGCAGCTACCGATGGGCGTCCTACAATGAGCAGTTCTTC. Its protein product is CASSYRWASYNEQFF.